What follows are 3 T cell receptor beta chains derived from one specimen sequenced in a study of blood T cell repertoires in COVID-19. Assay: immunoSEQ multiplex PCR; the TCRdb copy retains only in-frame clones and omits some. The profile covers approximately 440,000 clones, with roughly 87% appearing a single time and 0.7% taken by the ten largest. The sequenced material came from PBMCs or T cells enriched from blood (not recorded which). Every receptor here comes from a woman aged 18-29 years who had recovered from COVID-19.

The J gene is TRBJ1-1, the V gene TRBV11-3, with a possible D match to TRBD1 (5 bases). Trimming stripped 5 bases from V and 4 bases from J, with 14 bases between. Germline V gene sequence: CDR1 SGHNT, CDR2 YENEEA. CDR3 length: 14 residues. CDR3 nucleotides: TGTGCCAGCAGCCCGGGGGGGGTGGGCACTGAAGCTTTCTTT. This encodes CASSPGGVGTEAFF.

Note on this clone: The junction differs from germline at one of its ends, possibly a read error. The chain couples TRBV2 to TRBJ2-2; D ambiguous. The germline gives CDR1 SNHLY, CDR2 FYNNEI. This CDR3 is built from 14 residues. The CDR3 DNA follows: TGTGCCAGCAGGGAAGGGCTGAACACCGGGGAGCTGTTTTTT. Its protein is CASREGLNTGELFF.

The V and J genes are TRBV10-1 and TRBJ1-3; tentative D call: TRBD1 (6 bases). Trimming removed 6 bases at V and 8 bases at J, with 23 bases between. The CDR3 has 16 amino acids. Germline CDR1 and CDR2: WNHNN and SYGVQD (reference sequence). The CDR3 loop reads CASRTGSGGYKDTIYF. The CDR3 DNA follows: TGCGCCAGCAGGACAGGATCGGGGGGATATAAGGACACCATATATTTT.